Ten or more counts support the clone carrying this TCR beta chain. Its antigen is undetermined. The data derive from a study of T cell repertoires in cytomegalovirus infection. As for the study in general: CMV infection plus the matching HLA type was flagged by public TCR beta signatures.

Study conclusions and caveats: HLA-C-restricted CMV clonotypes gave the most frequent clonotype in two of eight donors. Summed frequency of public TCR beta families distinguished CMV carriers with the relevant HLA.

TCRdb recomputed calls from the reads with MiXCR, one row per CDR3 protein. Of more than 250,000 distinct CDR3 sequences in the sample, roughly 13% were seen once. The TCR was taken from a human donor in good health (CMV status not recorded). Some clones in this sample may be carry-over from other donors' samples. Material for sequencing was PBMCs.

CDR3 in amino acids: CASSWGRGDEQFF. The CDR3 DNA is TGTGCCAGCAGTTGGGGGAGGGGGGATGAGCAGTTCTTC. The rearrangement links TRBV12-3 or TRBV12-4 to TRBJ2-1; the D gene is possibly TRBD2 (7 bases). V was clipped by 4 bases and J by 8 bases, with 12 bases between them. This CDR3 has 13 amino acids.